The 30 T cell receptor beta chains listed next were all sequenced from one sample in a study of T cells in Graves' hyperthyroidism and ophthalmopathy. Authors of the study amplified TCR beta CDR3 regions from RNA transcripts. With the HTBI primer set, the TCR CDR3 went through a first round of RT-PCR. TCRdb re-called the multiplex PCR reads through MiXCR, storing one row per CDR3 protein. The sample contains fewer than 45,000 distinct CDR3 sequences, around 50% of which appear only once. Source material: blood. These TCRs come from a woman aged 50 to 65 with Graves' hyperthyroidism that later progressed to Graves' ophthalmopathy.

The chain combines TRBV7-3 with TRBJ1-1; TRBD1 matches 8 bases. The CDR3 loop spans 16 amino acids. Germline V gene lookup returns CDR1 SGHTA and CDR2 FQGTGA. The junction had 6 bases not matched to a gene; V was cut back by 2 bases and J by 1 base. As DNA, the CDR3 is TGTGCCAGCAGCTTAGGGACAGGACCCTCGAACACTGAAGCTTTCTTT. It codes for CASSLGTGPSNTEAFF.

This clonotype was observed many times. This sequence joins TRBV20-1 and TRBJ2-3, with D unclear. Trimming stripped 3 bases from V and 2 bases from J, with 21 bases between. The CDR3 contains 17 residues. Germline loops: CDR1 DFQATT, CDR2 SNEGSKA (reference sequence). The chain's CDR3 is CSASWLGVGSSTDTQYF. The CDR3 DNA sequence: TGCAGTGCTAGTTGGTTAGGCGTGGGGTCCTCCACAGATACGCAGTATTTT.

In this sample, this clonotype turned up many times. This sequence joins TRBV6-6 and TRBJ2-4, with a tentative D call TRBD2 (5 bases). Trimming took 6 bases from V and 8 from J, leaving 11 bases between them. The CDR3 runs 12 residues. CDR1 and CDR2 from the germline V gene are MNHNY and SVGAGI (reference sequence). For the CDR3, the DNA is TGTGCCAGCAGCCCGTCGGAGGACATTCAGTACTTC. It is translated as CASSPSEDIQYF.

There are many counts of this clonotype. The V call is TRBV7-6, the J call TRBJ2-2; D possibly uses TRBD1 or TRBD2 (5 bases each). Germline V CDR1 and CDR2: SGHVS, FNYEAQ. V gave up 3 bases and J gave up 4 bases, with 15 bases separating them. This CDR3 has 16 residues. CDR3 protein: CASSFTPGGRTGELFF. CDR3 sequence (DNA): TGTGCCAGCAGCTTTACTCCTGGGGGACGCACCGGGGAGCTGTTTTTT. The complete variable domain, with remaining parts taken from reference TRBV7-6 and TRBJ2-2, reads GAGVSQSPRYKVTKRGQDVALRCDPISGHVSLYWYRQALGQGPEFLTYFNYEAQQDKSGLPNDRFSAERPEGSISTLTIQRTEQRDSAMYRCASSFTPGGRTGELFFGEGSRLTVL.

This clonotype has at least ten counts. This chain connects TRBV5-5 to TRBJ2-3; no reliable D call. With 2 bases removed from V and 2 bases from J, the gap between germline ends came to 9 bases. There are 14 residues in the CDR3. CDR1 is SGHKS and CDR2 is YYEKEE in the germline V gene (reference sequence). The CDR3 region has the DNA TGTGCCAGCAGCTTAGCCCTGCACACAGATACGCAGTATTTT. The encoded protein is CASSLALHTDTQYF.

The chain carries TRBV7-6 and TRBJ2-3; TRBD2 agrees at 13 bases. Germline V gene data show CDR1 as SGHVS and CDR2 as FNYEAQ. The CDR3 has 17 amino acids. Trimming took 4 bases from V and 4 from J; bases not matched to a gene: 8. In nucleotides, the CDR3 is TGTGCCAGCAGCTCCTCCGGACTAGCGGGAGTCGCAGATACGCAGTATTTT. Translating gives CASSSSGLAGVADTQYF.

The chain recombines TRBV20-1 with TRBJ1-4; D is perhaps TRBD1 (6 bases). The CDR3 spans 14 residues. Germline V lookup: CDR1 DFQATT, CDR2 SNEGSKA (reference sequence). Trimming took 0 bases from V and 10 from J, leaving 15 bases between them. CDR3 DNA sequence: TGCAGTGCTAGAGATCTAGGAGGGGGGCTAAAACTGTTTTTT. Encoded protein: CSARDLGGGLKLFF.

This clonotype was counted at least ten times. The DNA for the CDR3 is TGTGCCACCAGTGAAGGGACTTACACCGGGGAGCTGTTTTTT. Translation gives CATSEGTYTGELFF. The chain has TRBV24-1 and TRBJ2-2, with a tentative D call TRBD2 (6 bases). CDR1 is KGHDR, CDR2 SFDVKD, per germline. V lost 4 bases, J lost 3 bases, and 8 bases lay in between. This CDR3 region has 14 residues.

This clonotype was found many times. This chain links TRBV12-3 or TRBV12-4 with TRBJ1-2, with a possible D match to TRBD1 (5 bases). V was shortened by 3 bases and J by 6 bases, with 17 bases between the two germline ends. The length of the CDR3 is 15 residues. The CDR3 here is CASSLGGALRNGYTF. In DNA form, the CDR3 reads TGTGCCAGCAGTTTGGGAGGGGCGCTACGGAATGGCTACACCTTC.

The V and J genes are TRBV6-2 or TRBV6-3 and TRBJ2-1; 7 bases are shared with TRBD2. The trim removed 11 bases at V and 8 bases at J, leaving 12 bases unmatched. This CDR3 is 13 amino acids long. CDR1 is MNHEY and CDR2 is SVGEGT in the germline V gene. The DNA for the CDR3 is TGTGCCGCCGGAGCGGGAAAGGGCGATGAGCAGTTCTTC. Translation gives CAAGAGKGDEQFF.

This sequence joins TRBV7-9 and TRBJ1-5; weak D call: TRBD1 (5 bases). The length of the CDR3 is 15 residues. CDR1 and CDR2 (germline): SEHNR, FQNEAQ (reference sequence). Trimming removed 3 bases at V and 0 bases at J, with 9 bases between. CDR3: CASSFQGPSNQPQHF. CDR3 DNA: TGTGCCAGCAGCTTCCAGGGTCCTAGCAATCAGCCCCAGCATTTT.

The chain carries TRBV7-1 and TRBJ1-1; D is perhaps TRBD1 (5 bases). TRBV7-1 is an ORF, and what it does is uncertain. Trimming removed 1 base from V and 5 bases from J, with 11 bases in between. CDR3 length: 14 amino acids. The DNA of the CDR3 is TGTGCCAGCAGCTCAGGAGCCGGGGGTACTGAAGCTTTCTTT. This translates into CASSSGAGGTEAFF.

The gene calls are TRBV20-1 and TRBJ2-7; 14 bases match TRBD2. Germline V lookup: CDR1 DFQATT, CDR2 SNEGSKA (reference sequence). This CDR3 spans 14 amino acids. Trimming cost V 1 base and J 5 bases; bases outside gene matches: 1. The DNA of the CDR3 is TGCAGTGCTAGAGGACTAGCGGGAGGGGACGAGCAGTACTTC. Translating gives CSARGLAGGDEQYF.

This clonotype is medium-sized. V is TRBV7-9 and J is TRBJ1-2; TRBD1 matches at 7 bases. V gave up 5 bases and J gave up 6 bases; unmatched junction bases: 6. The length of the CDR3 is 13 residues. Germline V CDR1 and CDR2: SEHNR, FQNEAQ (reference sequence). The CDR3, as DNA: TGTGCCAGCAGCCCGGGACAGCGGCATGGCTACACCTTC. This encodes CASSPGQRHGYTF.

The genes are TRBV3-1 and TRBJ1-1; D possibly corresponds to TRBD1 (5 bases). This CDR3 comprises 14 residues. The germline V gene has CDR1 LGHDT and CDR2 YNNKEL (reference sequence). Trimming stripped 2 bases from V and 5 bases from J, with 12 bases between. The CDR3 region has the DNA TGTGCCAGCAGCCAAAGGTCTGGGGGAACTGAAGCTTTCTTT. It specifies CASSQRSGGTEAFF.

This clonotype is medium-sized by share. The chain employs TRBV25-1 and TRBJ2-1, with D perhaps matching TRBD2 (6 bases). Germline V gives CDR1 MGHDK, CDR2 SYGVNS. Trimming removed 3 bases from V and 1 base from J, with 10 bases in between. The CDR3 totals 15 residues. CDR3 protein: CASSEVAASYNEQFF. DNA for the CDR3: TGTGCCAGCAGTGAGGTAGCGGCTTCCTACAATGAGCAGTTCTTC.

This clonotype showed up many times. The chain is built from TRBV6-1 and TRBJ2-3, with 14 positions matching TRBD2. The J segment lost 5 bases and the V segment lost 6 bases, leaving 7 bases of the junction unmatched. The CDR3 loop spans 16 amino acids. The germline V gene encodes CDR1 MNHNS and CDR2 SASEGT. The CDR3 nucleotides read TGTGCCAGCAGCCTGACTAGCGGGAGGGATGTAGATACGCAGTATTTT. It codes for CASSLTSGRDVDTQYF.

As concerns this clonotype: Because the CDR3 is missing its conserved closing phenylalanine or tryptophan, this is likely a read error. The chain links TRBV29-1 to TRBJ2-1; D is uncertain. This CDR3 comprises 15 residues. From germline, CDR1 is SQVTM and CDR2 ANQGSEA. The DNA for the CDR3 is TGCAGCGTTGACCACAGAAAGAGCTCCTACAATGATCAGTTCATC. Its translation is CSVDHRKSSYNDQFI.

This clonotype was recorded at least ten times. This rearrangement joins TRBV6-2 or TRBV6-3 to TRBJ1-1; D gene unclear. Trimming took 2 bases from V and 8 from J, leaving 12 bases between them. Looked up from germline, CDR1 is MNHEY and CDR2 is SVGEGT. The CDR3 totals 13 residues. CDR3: CASSYLWSGEAFF. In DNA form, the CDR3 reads TGTGCCAGCAGTTACCTATGGAGCGGAGAAGCTTTCTTT.

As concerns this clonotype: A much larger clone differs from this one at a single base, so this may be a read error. CDR3 residues: CAISAPRDYSNEQFF. In DNA form, the CDR3 reads TGTGCCATCAGTGCTCCCCGGGACTATTCTAATGAGCAGTTCTTC. This chain uses TRBV10-3 with TRBJ2-1; 7 bases match TRBD2. The CDR3 runs to 15 residues. V shed 4 bases, J shed 7 bases, and the junction held 10 bases outside the gene matches. Per the germline V gene, CDR1 is ENHRY and CDR2 is SYGVKD.

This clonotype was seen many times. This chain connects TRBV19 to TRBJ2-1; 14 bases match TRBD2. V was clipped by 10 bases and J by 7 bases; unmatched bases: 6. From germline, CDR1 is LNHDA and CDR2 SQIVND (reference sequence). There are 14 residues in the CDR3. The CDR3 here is CATSGTSGRNEQFF. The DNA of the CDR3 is TGTGCCACCTCCGGGACTAGCGGGAGAAATGAGCAGTTCTTC.

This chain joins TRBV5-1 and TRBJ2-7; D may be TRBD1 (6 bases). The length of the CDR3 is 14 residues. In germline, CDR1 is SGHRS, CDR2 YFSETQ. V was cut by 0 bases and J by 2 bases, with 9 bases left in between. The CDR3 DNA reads TGCGCCAGCAGCTTGGCACAGGGACCCTACGAGCAGTACTTC. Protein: CASSLAQGPYEQYF.

Written as DNA, the CDR3 is TGTGCCATCAGGAAAGACAGGGGAAACACCATATATTTT. Translated: CAIRKDRGNTIYF. This chain joins TRBV10-3 and TRBJ1-3; D might be TRBD1 (6 bases). Trimming left V 6 bases short and J 4 bases short, with 10 bases between. The CDR3 is 13 amino acids. The germline CDR1 and CDR2 sequences are ENHRY and SYGVKD.

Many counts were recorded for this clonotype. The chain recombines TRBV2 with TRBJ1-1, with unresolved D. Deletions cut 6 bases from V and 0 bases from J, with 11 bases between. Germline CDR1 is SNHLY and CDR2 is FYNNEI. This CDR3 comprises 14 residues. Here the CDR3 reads CASRPYGVNTEAFF. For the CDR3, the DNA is TGTGCCAGCAGACCCTATGGGGTGAACACTGAAGCTTTCTTT.

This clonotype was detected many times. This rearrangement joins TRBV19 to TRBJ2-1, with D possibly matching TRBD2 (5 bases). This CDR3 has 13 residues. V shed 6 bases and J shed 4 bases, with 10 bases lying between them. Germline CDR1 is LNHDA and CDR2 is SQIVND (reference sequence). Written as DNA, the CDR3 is TGTGCCAGTAGGCGGGCGTGGTACAATGAGCAGTTCTTC. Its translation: CASRRAWYNEQFF.

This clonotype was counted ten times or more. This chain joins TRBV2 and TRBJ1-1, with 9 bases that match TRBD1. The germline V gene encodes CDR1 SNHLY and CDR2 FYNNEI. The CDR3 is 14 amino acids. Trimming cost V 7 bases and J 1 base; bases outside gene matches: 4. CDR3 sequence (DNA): TGTGCCAGCACAACGGGACAGGGGAACACTGAAGCTTTCTTT. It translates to CASTTGQGNTEAFF.

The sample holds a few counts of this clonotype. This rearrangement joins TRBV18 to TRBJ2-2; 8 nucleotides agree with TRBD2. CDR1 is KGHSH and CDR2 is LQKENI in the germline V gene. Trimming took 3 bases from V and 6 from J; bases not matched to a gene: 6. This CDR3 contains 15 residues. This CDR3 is CASSPGAAGAGELFF. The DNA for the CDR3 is TGTGCCAGCTCACCGGGGGCAGCGGGAGCCGGGGAGCTGTTTTTT.

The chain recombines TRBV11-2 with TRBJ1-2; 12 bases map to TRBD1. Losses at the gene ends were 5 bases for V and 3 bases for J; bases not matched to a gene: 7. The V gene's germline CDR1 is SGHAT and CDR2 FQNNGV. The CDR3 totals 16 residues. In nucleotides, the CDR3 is TGTGCCAGCAGCGCAGGGACAGGGGGCCCCGACTATGGCTACACCTTC. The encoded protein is CASSAGTGGPDYGYTF.

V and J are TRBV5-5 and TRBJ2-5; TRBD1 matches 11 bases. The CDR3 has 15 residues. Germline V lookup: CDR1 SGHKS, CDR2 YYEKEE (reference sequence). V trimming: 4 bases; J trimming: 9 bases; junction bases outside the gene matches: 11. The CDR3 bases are TGTGCCAGCAGCCCGGGGACAGGGGGACGTCAGCCCCAGTACTTC. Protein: CASSPGTGGRQPQYF.

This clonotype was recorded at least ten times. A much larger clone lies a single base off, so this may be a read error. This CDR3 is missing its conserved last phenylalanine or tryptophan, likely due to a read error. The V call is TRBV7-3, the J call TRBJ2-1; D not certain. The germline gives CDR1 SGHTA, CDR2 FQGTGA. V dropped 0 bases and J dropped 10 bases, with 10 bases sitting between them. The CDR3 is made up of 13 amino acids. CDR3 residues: CASSLTVWGEQFL. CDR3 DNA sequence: TGTGCCAGCAGCTTAACGGTGTGGGGAGAGCAGTTCCTC.